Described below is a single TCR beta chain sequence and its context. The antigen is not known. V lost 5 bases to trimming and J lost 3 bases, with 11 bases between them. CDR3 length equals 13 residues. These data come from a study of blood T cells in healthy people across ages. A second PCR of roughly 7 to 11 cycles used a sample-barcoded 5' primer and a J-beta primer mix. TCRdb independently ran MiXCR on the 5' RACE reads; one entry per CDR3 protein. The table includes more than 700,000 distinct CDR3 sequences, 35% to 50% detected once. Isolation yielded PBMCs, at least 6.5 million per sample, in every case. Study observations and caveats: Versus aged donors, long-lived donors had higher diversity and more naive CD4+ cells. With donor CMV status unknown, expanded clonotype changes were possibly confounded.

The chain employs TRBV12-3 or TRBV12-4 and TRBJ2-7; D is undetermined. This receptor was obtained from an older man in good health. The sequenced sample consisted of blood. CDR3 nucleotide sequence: TGTGCCAGCAGTACCGGACCCGGCTACGAGCAGTACTTC. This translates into CASSTGPGYEQYF.